Shown below are 17 T cell receptor beta chains from a single sample sequenced in a study of blood T cells in healthy people across ages. Alongside a J-beta primer mix, a sample-barcoded 5' primer served in a second PCR lasting about 7 to 11 cycles. From the 5' RACE reads, TCRdb called clonotypes with MiXCR, one entry per CDR3 protein. The sample has 550,000 to 700,000 distinct CDR3 sequences, 27% seen once. Source material: blood. All receptors come from a woman in her 70s in good health.

This clonotype was seen a few times. The rearrangement joins TRBV4-3 to TRBJ1-2; the D is unclear. Trimming removed 4 bases from V and 4 bases from J, with 19 bases in between. CDR1 LGHNA and CDR2 YSLEER come from the germline V gene. This CDR3 has 16 residues. This chain's CDR3 is CASSPQAGIMSYGYTF. CDR3 coding DNA: TGCGCCAGCAGCCCCCAAGCGGGTATAATGTCCTATGGCTACACCTTC.

V is TRBV6-1 and J is TRBJ1-1, with TRBD1 matching 9 bases. Germline V gene lookup returns CDR1 MNHNS and CDR2 SASEGT. The junction had 9 bases not matched to a gene; V was cut back by 3 bases and J by 7 bases. CDR3 length: 15 residues. The CDR3 bases are TGTGCCAGCAGTGATGTGACAGGGGGGAAGAGTGAAGCTTTCTTT. Translation: CASSDVTGGKSEAFF.

Here the CDR3 reads CASSQVYHAANYGYTF. In DNA, the CDR3 is TGTGCCAGCAGCCAAGTTTACCACGCTGCTAACTATGGCTACACCTTC. The genes are TRBV3-1 and TRBJ1-2; D not certain. Between the trimmed V and J ends, which lost 1 base and 0 bases, there was a span of 12 bases. The germline gives CDR1 LGHDT, CDR2 YNNKEL (reference sequence). CDR3 length: 16 amino acids.

This clonotype has only a few counts. CDR3 loop: CASSLGATSDTQYF. For the CDR3, the DNA is TGTGCCAGCAGCTTAGGGGCTACCTCGGATACGCAGTATTTT. The chain joins TRBV7-2 to TRBJ2-3; unclear D gene. The V gene's germline CDR1 is SGHTA and CDR2 FQGNSA. CDR3 length: 14 residues. Trimming cost V 1 base and J 6 bases, with 11 bases left between them.

This chain connects TRBV4-3 to TRBJ1-2, with D unresolved. Trimming left V 0 bases short and J 8 bases short, with 10 bases between. Germline CDR1 LGHNA, CDR2 YSLEER. The CDR3 has 13 residues. CDR3 sequence (DNA): TGCGCCAGCAGCCAAGATTTCGATGGAGGCTACACCTTC. This sequence encodes CASSQDFDGGYTF.

Concerning this clonotype itself: At one boundary the junction diverges from the germline segment, which might be a read error. The rearrangement joins TRBV12-3 or TRBV12-4 to TRBJ1-2; D is uncertain. This CDR3 region has 14 residues. The CDR3 sequence: CASRSSWEGYSYTF. CDR3 nucleotides: TGTGCCAGCAGGTCCAGTTGGGAGGGCTATAGCTACACCTTC.

The CDR3 nucleotides read TGTGCCAGCAGATCAACGGGGGCCGGCCAAGAGACCCAGTACTTC. As protein: CASRSTGAGQETQYF. The rearrangement links TRBV6-2 or TRBV6-3 to TRBJ2-5; D is tentatively TRBD1 or TRBD2 (6 bases each). Germline V gene lookup returns CDR1 MNHEY and CDR2 SVGEGT. The V gene lost 6 bases and the J gene lost 1 base, with 15 bases spanning the gap. This CDR3 comprises 15 residues.

CDR3 region: CSAWGGRVVNEQFF. DNA for the CDR3: TGCAGTGCTTGGGGGGGCCGCGTGGTAAATGAGCAGTTCTTC. The V and J genes are TRBV20-1 and TRBJ2-1; the D gene is possibly TRBD2 (7 bases). V dropped 5 bases and J dropped 7 bases, with 18 bases sitting between them. Germline V CDR1 and CDR2: DFQATT, SNEGSKA (reference sequence). This CDR3 has 14 residues.

The chain has TRBV11-3 and TRBJ2-3; D may match TRBD1 or TRBD2 (6 bases each). Germline values: CDR1 SGHNT, CDR2 YENEEA. This CDR3 region has 18 residues. V gave up 5 bases and J gave up 1 base, with 22 bases separating them. In DNA form, the CDR3 reads TGTGCCAGCAGCCTAAGCGGGTTAGGGGGGTCCGGCACAGATACGCAGTATTTT. Translated: CASSLSGLGGSGTDTQYF.

This clonotype appeared once. Compared with germline, one end of the junction differs, possibly owing to a read error. The chain carries TRBV7-2 and TRBJ1-4, with TRBD1 as a possible D gene (5 bases). CDR3 length equals 13 residues. From germline, CDR1 is SGHTA and CDR2 FQGNSA. In DNA form, the CDR3 reads TGTGCCAGCAGCGGCAGACAGCGAGAAAAACCGTTTTTT. It is translated as CASSGRQREKPFF.

The chain is built from TRBV9 and TRBJ2-3; D remains ambiguous. This CDR3 has 18 amino acids. Germline CDR1 and CDR2: SGDLS and YYNGEE. The V end was cut by 4 bases, the J end by 8 bases, with 29 bases between. CDR3: CASSPFGRFGVEPGTQYF. The CDR3 nucleotides are TGTGCCAGCAGCCCATTCGGTAGGTTTGGCGTGGAACCAGGTACGCAGTATTTT.

The rearrangement links TRBV11-2 to TRBJ2-4; the match to TRBD2 covers 13 bases. Germline V gene sequence: CDR1 SGHAT, CDR2 FQNNGV. J lost 14 bases, V lost 5 bases, and 9 bases had no gene match. The CDR3 extends over 14 amino acids. CDR3 protein: CASSPTSGGGKEYF. For the CDR3, the DNA is TGTGCCAGCAGCCCTACTAGCGGGGGGGGCAAGGAGTACTTC.

This chain uses TRBV7-2 with TRBJ2-1; TRBD2 agrees at 10 bases. Per the germline V gene, CDR1 is SGHTA and CDR2 is FQGNSA. The CDR3 has 21 amino acids. V trimming: 1 base; J trimming: 4 bases; junction bases outside the gene matches: 19. The CDR3 DNA is TGTGCCAGCAGCTTAGTTTGGTCTAGCGGGGGTCCCCCTCTATCATACAATGAGCAGTTCTTC. Amino acids: CASSLVWSSGGPPLSYNEQFF.

The rearrangement joins TRBV3-1 to TRBJ2-5; TRBD2 aligns across 12 bases. CDR3 size: 16 residues. Germline assignment: CDR1 LGHDT and CDR2 YNNKEL (reference sequence). Trimming took 3 bases from V and 11 from J; bases not matched to a gene: 13. The CDR3 region is CASSHDTSGGRGKQYF. The CDR3 nucleotides read TGTGCCAGCAGCCACGACACTAGCGGGGGGCGAGGGAAGCAGTACTTC.

The J gene is TRBJ2-2, the V gene TRBV4-3; 9 bases map to TRBD1. Per the germline V gene, CDR1 is LGHNA and CDR2 is YSLEER. The ends lost 1 base at V and 4 bases at J; junction bases unmatched: 16. CDR3 length: 20 residues. As DNA, the CDR3 is TGCGCCAGCAGCCAAGGTGCACAGGGGGCGAGCGGGGCCAGCACCGGGGAGCTGTTTTTT. Translation: CASSQGAQGASGASTGELFF.

The V gene is TRBV25-1, the J gene TRBJ2-3; 7 positions match TRBD1. The CDR3 extends over 16 amino acids. Germline values: CDR1 MGHDK, CDR2 SYGVNS. V dropped 1 base and J dropped 0; count of bases not matched to a gene: 4. CDR3 bases: TGTGCCAGCAGTGAATTGGGGACAGCTAGCACAGATACGCAGTATTTT. Translated, it gives CASSELGTASTDTQYF. Combining the CDR3 with reference TRBV25-1 and TRBJ2-3 gives the whole variable domain EADIYQTPRYLVIGTGKKITLECSQTMGHDKMYWYQQDPGMELHLIHYSYGVNSTEKGDLSSESTVSRIRTEHFPLTLESARPSHTSQYLCASSELGTASTDTQYFGPGTRLTVL.

This clonotype was counted only a few times. This sequence joins TRBV7-8 and TRBJ1-1; tentative D call: TRBD1 (6 bases). V lost 5 bases to trimming and J lost 5 bases, with 18 bases between them. The germline V gene has CDR1 SGHVS and CDR2 FQNEAQ. CDR3 size: 15 residues. The CDR3 DNA follows: TGTGCCAGCAGCCTCGTATGGGGGGCTCATACTGAAGCTTTCTTT. It codes for CASSLVWGAHTEAFF.